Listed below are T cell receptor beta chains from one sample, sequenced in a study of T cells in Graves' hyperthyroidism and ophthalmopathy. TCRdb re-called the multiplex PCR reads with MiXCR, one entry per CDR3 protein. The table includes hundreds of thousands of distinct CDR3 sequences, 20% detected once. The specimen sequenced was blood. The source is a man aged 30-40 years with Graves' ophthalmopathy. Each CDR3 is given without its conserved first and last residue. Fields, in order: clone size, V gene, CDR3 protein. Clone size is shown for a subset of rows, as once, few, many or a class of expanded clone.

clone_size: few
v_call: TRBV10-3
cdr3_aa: AISEGGDEKLF

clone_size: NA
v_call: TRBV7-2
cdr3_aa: ASSLTVLAGSRQPQH

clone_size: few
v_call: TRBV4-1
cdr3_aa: ASTTKIPGTSGILREQF

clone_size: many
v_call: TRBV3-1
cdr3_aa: ASSPDRAGANVLT

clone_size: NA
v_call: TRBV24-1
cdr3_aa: ATSELSGETQY

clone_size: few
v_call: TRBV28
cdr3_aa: ASSHGQGNEKLF

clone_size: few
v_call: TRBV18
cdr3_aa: ASSPLTGLTNTGELF

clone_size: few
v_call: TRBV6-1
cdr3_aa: ASSYGSLQETQY

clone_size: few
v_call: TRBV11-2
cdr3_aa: ASSSSTDYGEKLF

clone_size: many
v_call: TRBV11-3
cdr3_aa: ASSLEKGRYEQF

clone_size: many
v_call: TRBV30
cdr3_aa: AWSVHGGNSPLH

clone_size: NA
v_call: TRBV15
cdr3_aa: ATSRGRGRDYGYT

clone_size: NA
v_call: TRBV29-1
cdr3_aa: SVMDRADSPLH

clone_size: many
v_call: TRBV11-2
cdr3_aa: ASSLVGELYEQY

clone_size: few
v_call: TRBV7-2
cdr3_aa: ASSLGGQVNEKLF

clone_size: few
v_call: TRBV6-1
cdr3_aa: ASSRKAGGPDTQY

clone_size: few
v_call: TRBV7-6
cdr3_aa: ASSISGRAGDEQF

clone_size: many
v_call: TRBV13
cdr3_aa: ASSLGPGLNTEAF

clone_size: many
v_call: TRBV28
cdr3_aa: ASSSGGRAWRTDTQY

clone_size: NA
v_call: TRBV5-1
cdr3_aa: ASSFRDGNTGELF

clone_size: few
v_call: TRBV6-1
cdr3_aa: ASSTTTAETQY

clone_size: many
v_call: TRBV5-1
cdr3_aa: ASSPAQNTEAF

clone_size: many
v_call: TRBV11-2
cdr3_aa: ASSSYPRENDEQF

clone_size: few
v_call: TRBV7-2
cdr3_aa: ASSSRAGELF

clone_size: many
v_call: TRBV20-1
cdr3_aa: SVNRGQMTYEQY

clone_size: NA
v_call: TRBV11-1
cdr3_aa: ASSPYWQPYEQY

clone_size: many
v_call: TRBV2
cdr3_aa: ASSEGREAF

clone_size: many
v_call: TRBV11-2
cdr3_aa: ASSNQGVAGGREQY

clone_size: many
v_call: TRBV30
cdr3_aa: AYASGSPDEQF

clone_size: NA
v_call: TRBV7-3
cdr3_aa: ASSLNPGKCPVNYGYT

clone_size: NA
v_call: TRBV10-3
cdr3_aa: ASSYHPGQGDEKLF

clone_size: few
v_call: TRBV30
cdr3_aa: AWSPGQPLHNSPLH

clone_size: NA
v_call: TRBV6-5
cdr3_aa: ASSYSFGSNQPQH

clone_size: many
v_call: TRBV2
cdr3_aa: ASSESGQGSEHTGELF

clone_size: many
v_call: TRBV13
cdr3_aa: ASSLGGQGASNSPLH

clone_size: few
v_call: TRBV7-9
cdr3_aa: ASSKPWGETDTQY

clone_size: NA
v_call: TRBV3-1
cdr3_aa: ANSQRDRGLWEQY

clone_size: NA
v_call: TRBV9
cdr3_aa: ASSVGGVAGAYEQY

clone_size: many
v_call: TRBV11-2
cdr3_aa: ASSPRSGGGYNEQF

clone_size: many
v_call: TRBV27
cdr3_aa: ASSQLAGGNYEQY

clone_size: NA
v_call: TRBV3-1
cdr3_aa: ASRRAGDRTYEQY

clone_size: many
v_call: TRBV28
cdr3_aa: ASRSTGSSYEQY

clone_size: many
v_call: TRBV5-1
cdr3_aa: ASSGGQSYNEQF